Sequencing of this T cell receptor (beta chain) was carried out in a study of T cell responses to AZD1222 COVID-19 vaccine. Findings of the study overall: Seropositive status at baseline applied to only 6 or 7 AZD1222 recipients. Across spike, vaccine-associated CD4 TCRs were found, dominant at 160-218 and 743-854. Close to half of all spike-specific TCRs reportedly target regions of the variants that are unmutated.

Produced via immunoSEQ multiplex PCR; TCRdb's table is partial and in-frame only. The data show 110,000 to 150,000 clones, approximately 90% seen once. The V gene end was trimmed by 4 bases and the J gene end by 0 bases; junction bases not matched to a gene: 2. This CDR3 region has 14 residues. Germline V gene lookup returns CDR1 LNHDA and CDR2 SQIVND (reference sequence). For this clone: Its antigen is unknown.

This rearrangement joins TRBV19 to TRBJ2-7; 8 nucleotides match TRBD2. The input for sequencing was peripheral blood, taken 28 days after the second AZD1222 dose. This sequence originates from an adult who received the AZD1222 COVID-19 vaccine. As DNA, the CDR3 is TGTGCCAGTAGTAAAAGCGGGAGCTCCTACGAGCAGTACTTC. It is translated as CASSKSGSSYEQYF.